Listed here are 28 T cell receptor beta chains from one sample, sequenced in a study of blood T cell repertoires in COVID-19. Some clones are missing from TCRdb's copy, which holds only in-frame ones; the method was immunoSEQ multiplex PCR. This sample yields nearly 350,000 clones, of which around nine tenths are seen a single time; around 7.9% belongs to the top ten. Material: peripheral blood. These receptors all stem from a woman aged 70-85 years with COVID-19, enrolled during active disease.

The chain uses TRBV4-3 and TRBJ1-5, with 7 bases that match TRBD1. The CDR3 has 15 amino acids. The J segment lost 0 bases and the V segment lost 4 bases, leaving 3 bases of the junction unmatched. CDR1 LGHNA and CDR2 YSLEER come from the germline V gene. Written as DNA, the CDR3 is TGCGCCAGCAGCCCCTGGACAGGTAGCAATCAGCCCCAGCATTTT. Protein: CASSPWTGSNQPQHF.

This sequence joins TRBV2 and TRBJ2-1, with TRBD2 identical over 7 bases. The germline V gene encodes CDR1 SNHLY and CDR2 FYNNEI. The CDR3 is 10 residues long. J gave up 12 bases and V 8 bases, and 4 bases lay outside the gene matches. The CDR3 loop reads CASQGGWQFF. CDR3 nucleotide sequence: TGTGCCAGCCAGGGAGGGTGGCAGTTCTTC.

The chain is built from TRBV11-2 and TRBJ1-2; TRBD1 might be the D (5 bases). The CDR3 runs to 19 residues. The germline CDR1 and CDR2 sequences are SGHAT and FQNNGV. The germline V and J ends were trimmed by 1 base and 0 bases, with 21 bases remaining between them. The CDR3 coding sequence is TGTGCCAGCAGCTTAGTTGGGGACTGGTTCCTCATAGCTAACTATGGCTACACCTTC. Translation gives CASSLVGDWFLIANYGYTF.

This clone was picked up one time. The chain joins TRBV7-2 to TRBJ1-2, with TRBD1 matching over 7 bases. This CDR3 region has 15 residues. J was trimmed by 6 bases and V by 3 bases; bases with no gene match: 10. Germline assignment: CDR1 SGHTA and CDR2 FQGNSA. For the CDR3, the DNA is TGTGCCAGCAGCTTCCCCGGGACAGTGGGGAATGGCTACACCTTC. Its protein is CASSFPGTVGNGYTF. The variable domain in full, completed from reference TRBV7-2 and TRBJ1-2, reads GAGVSQSPSNKVTEKGKDVELRCDPISGHTALYWYRQSLGQGLEFLIYFQGNSAPDKSGLPSDRFSAERTGGSVSTLTIQRTQQEDSAVYLCASSFPGTVGNGYTFGSGTRLTVV.

This chain connects TRBV19 to TRBJ1-1; D is possibly TRBD1 (6 bases). V was clipped by 8 bases and J by 4 bases, with 29 bases between them. Germline assignment: CDR1 LNHDA and CDR2 SQIVND (reference sequence). This CDR3 contains 18 residues. The chain's CDR3 is CASLRLGAPLGEFTEAFF. The CDR3 DNA follows: TGTGCCAGTCTGCGGCTGGGGGCTCCGCTAGGCGAGTTCACTGAAGCTTTCTTT.

The V gene is TRBV5-5, the J gene TRBJ1-1; 8 bases map to TRBD1. Trimming removed 5 bases from V and 5 bases from J; junction bases left unmatched: 20. This CDR3 is built from 18 residues. Germline V gene sequence: CDR1 SGHKS, CDR2 YYEKEE (reference sequence). CDR3 sequence: CASSPAPFTGGGRTEAFF. CDR3 DNA sequence: TGTGCCAGCAGTCCTGCTCCTTTTACAGGGGGTGGTAGGACTGAAGCTTTCTTT.

The chain joins TRBV9 to TRBJ1-1, with D perhaps matching TRBD1 (5 bases). The CDR3 has 16 amino acids. Trimming shortened V by 4 bases and J by 2 bases, and 18 bases separated the two germline ends. Germline V lookup: CDR1 SGDLS, CDR2 YYNGEE. The CDR3 DNA reads TGTGCCAGCAGCTTGTCGGCGGGGGTGGCTAACACTGAAGCTTTCTTT. Its protein is CASSLSAGVANTEAFF.

This sequence joins TRBV6-5 and TRBJ1-2; D may be TRBD1 (6 bases). Trimming took off 2 bases at V and 2 bases at J, with 12 bases between the two ends. This CDR3 is 15 amino acids long. Germline lookup yields CDR1 MNHEY and CDR2 SVGAGI. Here the CDR3 DNA reads TGTGCCAGCAGTTACGGGGGACAAAACAACTATGGCTACACCTTC. Translation: CASSYGGQNNYGYTF.

This clone has just one count. The chain combines TRBV9 with TRBJ2-1; 10 bases fit TRBD2. The CDR3 sequence is 15 residues long. V lost 6 bases to trimming and J lost 6 bases; unmatched junction nucleotides: 9. The germline V gene has CDR1 SGDLS and CDR2 YYNGEE. The chain's CDR3 is CASTSGGGGLNEQFF. The CDR3 bases are TGTGCCAGCACCAGCGGGGGGGGCGGACTCAATGAGCAGTTCTTC.

The chain carries TRBV19 and TRBJ1-1; 10 nucleotides agree with TRBD1. From germline, CDR1 is LNHDA and CDR2 SQIVND (reference sequence). V shed 6 bases, J shed 2 bases, and the junction held 12 bases outside the gene matches. CDR3 length equals 17 residues. The CDR3 reads CASSFPGQGYFNTEAFF. In DNA, the CDR3 is TGTGCCAGTAGCTTTCCGGGACAGGGGTATTTTAACACTGAAGCTTTCTTT.

The chain uses TRBV6-2 or TRBV6-3 and TRBJ1-2; 7 nucleotides align to TRBD1. Germline values: CDR1 MNHEY, CDR2 SVGEGT. The CDR3 contains 14 residues. V shed 6 bases, J shed 7 bases, and the junction held 11 bases outside the gene matches. The CDR3 protein is CASSPGTVRFGYTF. Written as DNA, the CDR3 is TGTGCCAGCAGCCCCGGGACAGTCAGATTTGGCTACACCTTC.

On this clone: Other DNA sequences in this sample translate to the same CDR3. The V call is TRBV7-2, the J call TRBJ2-7; TRBD1 is a possible D gene (6 bases). Germline CDR1 and CDR2: SGHTA and FQGNSA. The CDR3 length is 13 residues. V shed 1 base and J shed 5 bases, with 9 bases lying between them. The CDR3 DNA sequence: TGTGCCAGCAGCTTAGTCCGACAGGACGAGCAGTACTTC. Residues: CASSLVRQDEQYF.

The J gene is TRBJ2-3, the V gene TRBV7-8; no definite D call. This CDR3 has 13 amino acids. Germline V lookup: CDR1 SGHVS, CDR2 FQNEAQ. Between the trimmed V and J ends, which lost 1 base and 4 bases, there was a span of 6 bases. As DNA, the CDR3 is TGTGCCAGCAGCTTAGGGCCCCCAGATACGCAGTATTTT. This encodes CASSLGPPDTQYF.

The gene calls are TRBV2 and TRBJ2-3; TRBD1 agrees at 8 bases. CDR1 is SNHLY, CDR2 FYNNEI, per germline. V dropped 10 bases and J dropped 6; count of bases not matched to a gene: 21. This CDR3 has 17 residues. DNA of the CDR3: TGTGCCATCAAAAGTCAGGGGGCCATGCTATATATCGATACGCAGTATTTT. Translating gives CAIKSQGAMLYIDTQYF. The whole variable domain, filled in from reference TRBV2 and TRBJ2-3, reads EPEVTQTPSHQVTQMGQEVILRCVPISNHLYFYWYRQILGQKVEFLVSFYNNEISEKSEIFDDQFSVERPDGSNFTLKIRSTKLEDSAMYFCAIKSQGAMLYIDTQYFGPGTRLTVL.

The chain employs TRBV18 and TRBJ2-5, with 7 bases lining up with TRBD1. CDR3 size: 13 residues. Trimming at V came to 3 bases and at J to 3 bases, leaving 1 base not matched to a gene. CDR1 and CDR2 (germline): KGHSH, LQKENI. CDR3 DNA: TGTGCCAGCTCACCCGGGACAGAAGAGACCCAGTACTTC. Protein product: CASSPGTEETQYF. Supplemented by reference TRBV18 and TRBJ2-5, the full variable domain reads NAGVMQNPRHLVRRRGQEARLRCSPMKGHSHVYWYRQLPEEGLKFMVYLQKENIIDESGMPKERFSAEFPKEGPSILRIQQVVRGDSAAYFCASSPGTEETQYFGPGTRLLVL.

The J gene is TRBJ2-7, the V gene TRBV28; D gene uncertain. The CDR3 is made up of 13 amino acids. In germline, CDR1 is MDHEN, CDR2 SYDVKM. V was cut by 3 bases and J by 2 bases, with 8 bases left in between. CDR3: CASSFSEAYEQYF. CDR3 nucleotides: TGTGCCAGCAGTTTCTCTGAGGCCTACGAGCAGTACTTC.

The J gene is TRBJ1-5, the V gene TRBV2, with D unclear. The germline CDR1 and CDR2 sequences are SNHLY and FYNNEI. V gave up 2 bases and J gave up 2 bases, with 7 bases separating them. CDR3 length: 14 residues. The CDR3 nucleotides are TGTGCCAGCAGTGAAACTTCCGGCAATCAGCCCCAGCATTTT. It specifies CASSETSGNQPQHF.

The chain links TRBV29-1 to TRBJ1-4; TRBD1 might be the D (6 bases). The CDR3 is made up of 12 amino acids. Deletions cut 4 bases from V and 8 bases from J, with 11 bases between. Germline loops: CDR1 SQVTM, CDR2 ANQGSEA. CDR3 region: CSVAGVGEKLFF. The CDR3 bases are TGCAGCGTTGCAGGGGTTGGGGAAAAACTGTTTTTT.

CDR3 sequence (DNA): TGCGCCAGCAGCCAAACCTCTAGGCCCTCCTACAATGAGCAGTTCTTC. Amino acids: CASSQTSRPSYNEQFF. The genes are TRBV4-3 and TRBJ2-1; D is unclear. The V end was cut by 2 bases, the J end by 0 bases, with 11 bases between. CDR1 and CDR2 from the germline V gene are LGHNA and YSLEER. The CDR3 loop spans 16 amino acids.

This chain links TRBV28 with TRBJ1-2, with D maybe TRBD1 (6 bases). Germline V gene lookup returns CDR1 MDHEN and CDR2 SYDVKM. Trimming removed 7 bases from V and 5 bases from J, with 26 bases in between. The CDR3 extends over 17 amino acids. CDR3 loop: CASNPPGQGTREYGYTF. The CDR3 coding sequence is TGTGCCAGCAACCCCCCCGGGCAGGGGACAAGGGAATATGGCTACACCTTC.

The V and J genes are TRBV30 and TRBJ1-4, with 10 bases that match TRBD1. CDR1 GTSNPN and CDR2 SVGIG come from the germline V gene (reference sequence). Unmatched junction bases numbered 5, after V lost 2 bases and J lost 8 bases. The CDR3 has 14 residues. The CDR3 sequence is CAWSPGTGDEKLFF. The CDR3 DNA reads TGTGCCTGGAGTCCCGGGACAGGGGACGAAAAACTGTTTTTT.

The genes are TRBV28 and TRBJ1-1; 9 bases match TRBD1. The CDR3 covers 16 residues. J gave up 4 bases and V 4 bases, and 10 bases lay outside the gene matches. Germline V gives CDR1 MDHEN, CDR2 SYDVKM. CDR3: CASSSPGTGSGTEAFF. As DNA, the CDR3 is TGTGCCAGCAGTTCTCCCGGGACAGGGTCCGGCACTGAAGCTTTCTTT. Full variable domain (outside the CDR3, taken from reference TRBV28 and TRBJ1-1): DVKVTQSSRYLVKRTGEKVFLECVQDMDHENMFWYRQDPGLGLRLIYFSYDVKMKEKGDIPEGYSVSREKKERFSLILESASTNQTSMYLCASSSPGTGSGTEAFFGQGTRLTVV.

The genes are TRBV7-9 and TRBJ1-2; 7 nucleotides align to TRBD1. Germline CDR1 and CDR2: SEHNR and FQNEAQ (reference sequence). Trimming removed 5 bases from V and 2 bases from J; junction bases left unmatched: 14. The CDR3 is 17 residues long. CDR3 residues: CASSPATPGQTNYGYTF. DNA for the CDR3: TGTGCCAGCAGCCCCGCTACCCCGGGACAGACAAACTATGGCTACACCTTC.

This clone was detected only a few times. This sequence joins TRBV13 and TRBJ2-1; the D is unclear. V shed 5 bases and J shed 5 bases, with 13 bases lying between them. The CDR3 runs to 14 residues. Germline V gene lookup returns CDR1 PRHDT and CDR2 FYEKMQ (reference sequence). CDR3 sequence (DNA): TGTGCCAGCAGCCCAGGTCCAGGAAACAATGAGCAGTTCTTC. Amino acid sequence: CASSPGPGNNEQFF.

This chain links TRBV11-2 with TRBJ1-5; TRBD1 might be the D (5 bases). Germline V lookup: CDR1 SGHAT, CDR2 FQNNGV. The CDR3 has 14 residues. Between the trimmed V and J ends, which lost 0 bases and 9 bases, there was a span of 12 bases. The DNA of the CDR3 is TGTGCCAGCAGCTTAGACGCGTGGGGGGGGCCCCAGCATTTT. Translating gives CASSLDAWGGPQHF.

The chain carries TRBV5-4 and TRBJ2-1, with D tentatively TRBD1 (6 bases). Germline CDR1 and CDR2: SGHNT and YYREEE (reference sequence). V was pared by 0 bases and J by 7 bases, with 17 bases between. CDR3 size: 16 residues. This CDR3 reads CASSLARGPEGNEQFF. CDR3 DNA sequence: TGTGCCAGCAGCTTGGCCAGGGGCCCCGAGGGGAATGAGCAGTTCTTC.

The chain couples TRBV7-2 to TRBJ2-7; D possibly corresponds to TRBD2 (6 bases). Trimming pared 1 base from V and 6 bases from J, leaving 16 bases between. There are 15 residues in the CDR3. Germline loops: CDR1 SGHTA, CDR2 FQGNSA. The CDR3 sequence is CASSLVVSRGGEQYF. CDR3 nucleotide sequence: TGTGCCAGCAGCTTAGTGGTATCGCGGGGTGGCGAGCAGTACTTC.

Only one count was recorded for this clone. The chain has TRBV19 and TRBJ1-1; 10 nucleotides line up with TRBD1. V gave up 7 bases and J gave up 4 bases; unmatched junction bases: 6. The CDR3 loop spans 14 amino acids. Germline V CDR1 and CDR2: LNHDA, SQIVND (reference sequence). The CDR3 DNA reads TGTGCCAGTATCCAGGACAGGGGGAGCACTGAAGCTTTCTTT. It codes for CASIQDRGSTEAFF. Looking up the rest from reference TRBV19 and TRBJ1-1 gives the full variable domain: DGGITQSPKYLFRKEGQNVTLSCEQNLNHDAMYWYRQDPGQGLRLIYYSQIVNDFQKGDIAEGYSVSREKKESFPLTVTSAQKNPTAFYLCASIQDRGSTEAFFGQGTRLTVV.